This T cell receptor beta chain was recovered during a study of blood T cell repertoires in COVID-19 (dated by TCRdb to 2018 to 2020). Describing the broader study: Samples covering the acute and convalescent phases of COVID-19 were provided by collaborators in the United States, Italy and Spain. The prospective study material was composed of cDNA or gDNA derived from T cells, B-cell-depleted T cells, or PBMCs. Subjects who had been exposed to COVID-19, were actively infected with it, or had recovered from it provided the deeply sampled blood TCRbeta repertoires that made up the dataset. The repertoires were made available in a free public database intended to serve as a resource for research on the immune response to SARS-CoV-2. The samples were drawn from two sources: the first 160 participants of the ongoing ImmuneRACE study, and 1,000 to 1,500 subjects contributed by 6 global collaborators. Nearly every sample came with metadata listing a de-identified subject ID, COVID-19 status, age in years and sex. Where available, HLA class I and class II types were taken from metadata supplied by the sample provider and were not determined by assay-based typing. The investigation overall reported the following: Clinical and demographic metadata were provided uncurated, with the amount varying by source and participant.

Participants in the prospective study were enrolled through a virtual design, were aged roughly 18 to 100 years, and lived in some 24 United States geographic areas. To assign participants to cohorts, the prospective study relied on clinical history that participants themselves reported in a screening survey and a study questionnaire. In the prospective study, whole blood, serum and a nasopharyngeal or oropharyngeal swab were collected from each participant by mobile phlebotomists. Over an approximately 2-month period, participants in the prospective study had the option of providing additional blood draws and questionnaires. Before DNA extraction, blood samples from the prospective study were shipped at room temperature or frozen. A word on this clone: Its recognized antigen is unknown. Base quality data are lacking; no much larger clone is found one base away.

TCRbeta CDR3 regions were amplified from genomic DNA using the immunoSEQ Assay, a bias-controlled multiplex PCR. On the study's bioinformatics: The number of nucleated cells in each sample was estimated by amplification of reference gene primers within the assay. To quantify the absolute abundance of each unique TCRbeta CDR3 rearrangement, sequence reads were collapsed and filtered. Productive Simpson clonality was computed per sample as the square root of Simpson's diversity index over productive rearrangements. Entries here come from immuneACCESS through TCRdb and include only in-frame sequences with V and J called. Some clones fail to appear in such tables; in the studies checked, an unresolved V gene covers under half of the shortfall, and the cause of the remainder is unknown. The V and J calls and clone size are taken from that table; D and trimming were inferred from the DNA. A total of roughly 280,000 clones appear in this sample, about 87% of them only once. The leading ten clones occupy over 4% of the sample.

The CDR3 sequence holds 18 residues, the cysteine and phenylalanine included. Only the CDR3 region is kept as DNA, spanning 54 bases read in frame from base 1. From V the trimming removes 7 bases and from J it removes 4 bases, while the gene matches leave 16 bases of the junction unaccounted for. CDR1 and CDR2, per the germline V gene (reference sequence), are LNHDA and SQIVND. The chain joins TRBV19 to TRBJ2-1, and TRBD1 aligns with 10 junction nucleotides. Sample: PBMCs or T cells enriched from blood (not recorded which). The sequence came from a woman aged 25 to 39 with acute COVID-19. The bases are TGTGCCAGTATCCCGAGGACAGGGGGGGGACTTTTTTACAATGAGCAGTTCTTC. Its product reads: CASIPRTGGGLFYNEQFF.